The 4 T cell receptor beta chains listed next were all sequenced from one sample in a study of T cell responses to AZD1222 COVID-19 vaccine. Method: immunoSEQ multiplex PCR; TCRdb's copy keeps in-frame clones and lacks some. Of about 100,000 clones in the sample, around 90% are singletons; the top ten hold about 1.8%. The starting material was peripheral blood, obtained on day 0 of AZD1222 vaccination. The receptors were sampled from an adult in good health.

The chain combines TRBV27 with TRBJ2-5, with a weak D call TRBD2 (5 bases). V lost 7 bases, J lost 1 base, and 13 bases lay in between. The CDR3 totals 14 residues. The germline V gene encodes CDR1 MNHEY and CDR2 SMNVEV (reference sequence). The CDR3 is CASMESGGQETQYF. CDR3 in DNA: TGTGCCAGCATGGAGTCCGGAGGCCAAGAGACCCAGTACTTC.

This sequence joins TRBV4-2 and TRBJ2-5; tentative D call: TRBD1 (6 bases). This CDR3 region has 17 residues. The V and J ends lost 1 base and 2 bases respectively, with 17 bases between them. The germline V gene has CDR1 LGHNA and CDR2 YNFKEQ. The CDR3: CASSQGPPDSEQETQYF. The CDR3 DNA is TGTGCCAGCAGCCAAGGCCCCCCGGACAGTGAGCAAGAGACCCAGTACTTC.

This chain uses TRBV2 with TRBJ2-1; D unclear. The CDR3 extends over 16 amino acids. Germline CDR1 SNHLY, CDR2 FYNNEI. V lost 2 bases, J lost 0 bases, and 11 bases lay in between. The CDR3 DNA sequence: TGTGCCAGCAGTGAAATGGGTCCGGGCTCCTACAATGAGCAGTTCTTC. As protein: CASSEMGPGSYNEQFF.

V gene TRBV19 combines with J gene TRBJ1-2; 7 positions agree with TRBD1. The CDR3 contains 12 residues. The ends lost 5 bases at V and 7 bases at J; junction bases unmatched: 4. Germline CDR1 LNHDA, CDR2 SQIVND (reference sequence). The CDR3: CASSGTVPGYTF. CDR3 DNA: TGTGCCAGTAGTGGGACAGTGCCTGGCTACACCTTC. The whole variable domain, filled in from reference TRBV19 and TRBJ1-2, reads DGGITQSPKYLFRKEGQNVTLSCEQNLNHDAMYWYRQDPGQGLRLIYYSQIVNDFQKGDIAEGYSVSREKKESFPLTVTSAQKNPTAFYLCASSGTVPGYTFGSGTRLTVV.